A selection of T cell receptor beta chains follows, all from one sample in a study of PD-1 blockade in classical Hodgkin lymphoma. Assay: immunoSEQ multiplex PCR; the TCRdb copy retains only in-frame clones and omits some. The profile shows tens of thousands of clones, around 82% of them singletons. Sequenced here: peripheral blood mononuclear cells (PBMCs), sampled before the second cycle of nivolumab. The receptors were sampled from a human donor with classical Hodgkin lymphoma. Both conserved end residues are part of each CDR3. A D gene is named only where the DNA matches it firmly. Size values are once, few and many counts, or a class for expanded clones, and some rows have none.

abundance: NA; d_gene: NA; j_gene: TRBJ2-7; v_gene: TRBV5-1; CDR3aa: CASSLSGHNDEQYF; CDR3nt: TGCGCCAGCAGCTTGTCGGGCCACAACGACGAGCAGTACTTC
abundance: NA; d_gene: TRBD1; j_gene: TRBJ2-7; v_gene: TRBV7-9; CDR3aa: CASSRSSGTGVYEQYF; CDR3nt: TGTGCCAGCAGCAGATCTTCCGGGACAGGGGTCTACGAGCAGTACTTC
abundance: few; d_gene: TRBD2; j_gene: TRBJ2-5; v_gene: TRBV10-3; CDR3aa: CAISENSGTGTQYF; CDR3nt: TGTGCCATCAGTGAAAATAGCGGGACTGGGACCCAGTACTTC
abundance: NA; d_gene: TRBD1; j_gene: TRBJ1-5; v_gene: TRBV18; CDR3aa: CASSADREGQPQHF; CDR3nt: TGTGCCAGCTCAGCGGACAGGGAGGGTCAGCCCCAGCATTTT
abundance: NA; d_gene: NA; j_gene: TRBJ2-3; v_gene: TRBV4-1; CDR3aa: CASSQDNDSTDTQYF; CDR3nt: TGCGCCAGCAGCCAAGATAACGATAGCACAGATACGCAGTATTTT
abundance: few; d_gene: NA; j_gene: TRBJ2-6; v_gene: TRBV19; CDR3aa: CASRPGHDSGANVLTF; CDR3nt: TGTGCCAGTAGACCAGGCCACGACTCTGGGGCCAACGTCCTGACTTTC
abundance: NA; d_gene: TRBD1; j_gene: TRBJ1-1; v_gene: TRBV5-1; CDR3aa: CASSSRQGNTEAFF; CDR3nt: TGCGCCAGCAGCTCCAGACAGGGGAACACTGAAGCTTTCTTT
abundance: NA; d_gene: TRBD2; j_gene: TRBJ2-3; v_gene: TRBV5-1; CDR3aa: CASSLVSGSPDTQYF; CDR3nt: TGCGCCAGCAGCCTAGTTAGCGGGAGCCCAGATACGCAGTATTTT
abundance: NA; d_gene: NA; j_gene: TRBJ2-7; v_gene: TRBV5-5; CDR3aa: CASSLGHSTLYEQYF; CDR3nt: TGTGCCAGCAGCTTGGGACACAGTACCCTCTACGAGCAGTACTTC
abundance: NA; d_gene: NA; j_gene: TRBJ2-1; v_gene: TRBV10-2; CDR3aa: CASSPWGAGIYNEQFF; CDR3nt: TGCGCCAGCAGCCCTTGGGGGGCGGGAATCTACAATGAGCAGTTCTTC
abundance: NA; d_gene: NA; j_gene: TRBJ1-2; v_gene: TRBV5-1; CDR3aa: CASSQDRLESGYTF; CDR3nt: TGCGCCAGCAGCCAGGACCGGCTTGAGAGTGGCTACACCTTC
abundance: NA; d_gene: NA; j_gene: TRBJ1-2; v_gene: TRBV29-1; CDR3aa: CSVEGGPGGYTF; CDR3nt: TGCAGCGTTGAGGGGGGTCCTGGTGGCTACACCTTC
abundance: NA; d_gene: TRBD2; j_gene: TRBJ2-3; v_gene: TRBV9; CDR3aa: CASSIAGLKDTQYF; CDR3nt: TGTGCCAGCAGCATAGCGGGCTTGAAGGATACGCAGTATTTT
abundance: NA; d_gene: TRBD2; j_gene: TRBJ2-3; v_gene: TRBV28; CDR3aa: CASSFPAGEDTQYF; CDR3nt: TGTGCCAGCAGTTTCCCAGCGGGAGAAGATACGCAGTATTTT
abundance: NA; d_gene: NA; j_gene: TRBJ2-3; v_gene: TRBV9; CDR3aa: CASSAPPGVLGNTQYF; CDR3nt: TGTGCCAGCAGCGCTCCCCCAGGGGTCCTCGGGAATACGCAGTATTTT
abundance: NA; d_gene: NA; j_gene: TRBJ1-5; v_gene: TRBV2; CDR3aa: CASSEDLNQPQHF; CDR3nt: TGTGCCAGCAGTGAAGACTTAAATCAGCCCCAGCATTTT
abundance: NA; d_gene: TRBD1; j_gene: TRBJ1-6; v_gene: TRBV27; CDR3aa: CASSAKTGINSPLHF; CDR3nt: TGTGCCAGCAGTGCCAAGACAGGGATTAATTCACCCCTCCACTTT
abundance: once; d_gene: NA; j_gene: TRBJ2-1; v_gene: TRBV5-1; CDR3aa: CASSDPGVLEQFF; CDR3nt: TGCGCCAGCAGTGACCCCGGGGTACTAGAGCAGTTCTTC
abundance: NA; d_gene: TRBD2; j_gene: TRBJ2-1; v_gene: TRBV5-4; CDR3aa: CASSLGLAGMNNEQFF; CDR3nt: TGTGCCAGCAGCTTGGGCCTAGCGGGTATGAACAATGAGCAGTTCTTC
abundance: NA; d_gene: TRBD2; j_gene: TRBJ2-3; v_gene: TRBV2; CDR3aa: CASRTSSLTDTQYF; CDR3nt: TGTGCCAGCAGGACTAGCTCCCTCACAGATACGCAGTATTTT
abundance: NA; d_gene: NA; j_gene: TRBJ1-3; v_gene: TRBV30; CDR3aa: CAWSVSGNTIYF; CDR3nt: TGTGCCTGGAGTGTCTCTGGAAACACCATATATTTT
abundance: NA; d_gene: TRBD2; j_gene: TRBJ2-7; v_gene: TRBV7-8; CDR3aa: CASSLYPGVAGVPDYEQYF; CDR3nt: TGTGCCAGCAGCCTCTATCCCGGGGTAGCGGGAGTCCCAGACTACGAGCAGTACTTC
abundance: NA; d_gene: NA; j_gene: TRBJ1-1; v_gene: TRBV2; CDR3aa: CASRPLNTEAFF; CDR3nt: TGTGCCAGCAGACCCCTGAACACTGAAGCTTTCTTT
abundance: once; d_gene: NA; j_gene: TRBJ1-2; v_gene: TRBV28; CDR3aa: CASSPHHQGYTF; CDR3nt: TGTGCCAGCAGTCCCCATCACCAGGGCTACACCTTC
abundance: NA; d_gene: NA; j_gene: TRBJ2-1; v_gene: TRBV9; CDR3aa: CASSVAGGNEQFF; CDR3nt: TGTGCCAGCAGCGTAGCTGGTGGCAATGAGCAGTTCTTC
abundance: few; d_gene: TRBD1; j_gene: TRBJ2-2; v_gene: TRBV6-5; CDR3aa: CASSLRTGMGTGELFF; CDR3nt: TGTGCCAGCAGTTTACGGACAGGGATGGGCACCGGGGAGCTGTTTTTT
abundance: NA; d_gene: TRBD2; j_gene: TRBJ2-7; v_gene: TRBV7-2; CDR3aa: CASSFSSGSPTYEQYF; CDR3nt: TGTGCCAGCAGCTTTTCTAGCGGGAGCCCTACCTACGAGCAGTACTTC
abundance: NA; d_gene: TRBD1; j_gene: TRBJ2-1; v_gene: TRBV7-9; CDR3aa: CASSRQGLGANEQFF; CDR3nt: TGTGCCAGCAGTCGACAGGGGCTAGGGGCCAATGAGCAGTTCTTC
abundance: few; d_gene: NA; j_gene: TRBJ1-3; v_gene: TRBV7-2; CDR3aa: CASSFDGNSGNTIYF; CDR3nt: TGTGCCAGCAGCTTCGACGGTAACTCTGGAAACACCATATATTTT
abundance: once; d_gene: NA; j_gene: TRBJ1-2; v_gene: TRBV28; CDR3aa: CASSSALNYGYTF; CDR3nt: TGTGCCAGCAGTTCTGCACTTAACTATGGCTACACCTTC
abundance: once; d_gene: TRBD1; j_gene: TRBJ1-4; v_gene: TRBV5-6; CDR3aa: CASSWDRDDEKLFF; CDR3nt: TGTGCCAGCAGCTGGGACAGAGACGACGAAAAACTGTTTTTT
abundance: NA; d_gene: NA; j_gene: TRBJ2-2; v_gene: TRBV6-5; CDR3aa: CASSLPRGELFF; CDR3nt: TGTGCCAGCAGCCTCCCTAGAGGGGAGCTGTTTTTT
abundance: NA; d_gene: NA; j_gene: TRBJ2-7; v_gene: TRBV6-1; CDR3aa: CASSERRDKSGEQYF; CDR3nt: TGTGCCAGCAGTGAAAGGAGGGACAAGTCTGGGGAGCAGTACTTC
abundance: few; d_gene: NA; j_gene: TRBJ2-1; v_gene: TRBV6-4; CDR3aa: CASSDWAGSYNEQFF; CDR3nt: TGTGCCAGCAGTGACTGGGCAGGGTCGTACAATGAGCAGTTCTTC
abundance: few; d_gene: TRBD1; j_gene: TRBJ2-2; v_gene: TRBV18; CDR3aa: CASSPSRGLTGELFF; CDR3nt: TGTGCCAGCTCACCGAGCAGGGGGCTGACCGGGGAGCTGTTTTTT
abundance: NA; d_gene: NA; j_gene: TRBJ2-3; v_gene: TRBV19; CDR3aa: CASSLAAGSDTQYF; CDR3nt: TGTGCCAGTTCCTTAGCAGCGGGTTCAGATACGCAGTATTTT
abundance: NA; d_gene: NA; j_gene: TRBJ1-3; v_gene: TRBV30; CDR3aa: CAWSVRAFSGNTIYF; CDR3nt: TGTGCCTGGAGTGTACGAGCCTTTTCTGGAAACACCATATATTTT
abundance: NA; d_gene: NA; j_gene: TRBJ2-1; v_gene: TRBV5-6; CDR3aa: CASSLEVRSYNEQFF; CDR3nt: TGTGCCAGCAGCTTGGAGGTGCGATCCTACAATGAGCAGTTCTTC
abundance: medium-sized; d_gene: NA; j_gene: TRBJ1-5; v_gene: TRBV28; CDR3aa: CASSFPTGGNQPQHF; CDR3nt: TGTGCCAGCAGTTTCCCAACAGGAGGCAATCAGCCCCAGCATTTT
abundance: once; d_gene: TRBD1; j_gene: TRBJ2-7; v_gene: TRBV18; CDR3aa: CASSEGQTYEQYF; CDR3nt: TGTGCCAGCTCAGAGGGACAGACCTACGAGCAGTACTTC
abundance: few; d_gene: TRBD1; j_gene: TRBJ2-2; v_gene: TRBV7-6; CDR3aa: CASSLAGGLNTGELFF; CDR3nt: TGTGCCAGCAGCTTAGCAGGGGGCCTGAACACCGGGGAGCTGTTTTTT
abundance: NA; d_gene: TRBD1; j_gene: TRBJ2-1; v_gene: TRBV7-9; CDR3aa: CASEAGGYNEQFF; CDR3nt: TGTGCCAGCGAGGCAGGGGGCTACAATGAGCAGTTCTTC
abundance: NA; d_gene: NA; j_gene: TRBJ2-7; v_gene: TRBV7-2; CDR3aa: CASSVRSTYEQYF; CDR3nt: TGTGCCAGCAGCGTCCGGTCAACCTACGAGCAGTACTTC
abundance: NA; d_gene: NA; j_gene: TRBJ2-1; v_gene: TRBV19; CDR3aa: CASSRSRGGYNEQFF; CDR3nt: TGTGCCAGTAGTAGGTCGCGGGGCGGCTACAATGAGCAGTTCTTC
abundance: NA; d_gene: TRBD1; j_gene: TRBJ2-2; v_gene: TRBV27; CDR3aa: CASSLLTGGDTGELFF; CDR3nt: TGTGCCAGCAGTTTATTGACAGGGGGGGACACCGGGGAGCTGTTTTTT
abundance: NA; d_gene: NA; j_gene: TRBJ2-7; v_gene: TRBV11-2; CDR3aa: CASSSQQGRREQYF; CDR3nt: TGTGCCAGCAGCTCCCAGCAGGGAAGGAGGGAGCAGTACTTC
abundance: NA; d_gene: NA; j_gene: TRBJ2-1; v_gene: TRBV11-2; CDR3aa: CASSPRISSVNNEQFF; CDR3nt: TGTGCCAGCAGCCCAAGAATTTCCTCAGTTAACAATGAGCAGTTCTTC
abundance: NA; d_gene: NA; j_gene: TRBJ2-7; v_gene: TRBV6-1; CDR3aa: CASSEAPRGTHEQYF; CDR3nt: TGTGCCAGCAGTGAAGCACCAAGGGGGACCCACGAGCAGTACTTC
abundance: NA; d_gene: NA; j_gene: TRBJ2-7; v_gene: TRBV28; CDR3aa: CASTLRGVSSPYEQYF; CDR3nt: TGTGCCAGCACTTTACGGGGAGTCAGTTCCCCCTACGAGCAGTACTTC
abundance: NA; d_gene: TRBD1; j_gene: TRBJ1-5; v_gene: TRBV10-3; CDR3aa: CAISVGTEQPQHF; CDR3nt: TGTGCCATCAGTGTCGGGACAGAACAGCCCCAGCATTTT
abundance: NA; d_gene: NA; j_gene: TRBJ1-1; v_gene: TRBV6-5; CDR3aa: CASTGSGGTEAFF; CDR3nt: TGTGCCAGCACCGGAAGTGGGGGCACTGAAGCTTTCTTT
abundance: NA; d_gene: NA; j_gene: TRBJ1-5; v_gene: TRBV19; CDR3aa: CASSPSDSPNQPQHF; CDR3nt: TGTGCCAGTAGTCCAAGCGACAGCCCAAATCAGCCCCAGCATTTT
abundance: NA; d_gene: NA; j_gene: TRBJ2-3; v_gene: TRBV19; CDR3aa: CASSADRKNTDTQYF; CDR3nt: TGTGCCAGTAGTGCGGACAGAAAAAACACAGATACGCAGTATTTT
abundance: NA; d_gene: NA; j_gene: TRBJ2-3; v_gene: TRBV9; CDR3aa: CASSVGRPTDTQYF; CDR3nt: TGTGCCAGCAGCGTAGGAAGACCCACAGATACGCAGTATTTT
abundance: NA; d_gene: TRBD2; j_gene: TRBJ2-3; v_gene: TRBV28; CDR3aa: CASSSLAGGSDTQYF; CDR3nt: TGTGCCAGCAGTTCCCTAGCGGGAGGATCAGATACGCAGTATTTT